This T cell receptor (beta chain) was identified in a study of glioma-infiltrating T cells. Study-level findings and limits: Signature shared blood CDR3 motifs were enriched in low-divergence and depleted in high-divergence patients.

Using RNA template, CDR3s of TCR alpha and beta were amplified with iRepertoire arm-PCR. TCRdb recomputed calls from the multiplex PCR reads with MiXCR, one row per CDR3 protein. The sample includes about 410,000 distinct CDR3 sequences, roughly 41% seen only once; the top ten take about 12%. A note on this clonotype: Antigen: not known.

CDR1 and CDR2 (germline): SEHNR, FQNEAQ (reference sequence). The trim removed 3 bases at V and 1 base at J, leaving 9 bases unmatched. The CDR3 has 18 residues. V gene TRBV7-9 combines with J gene TRBJ2-1, with 10 nucleotides matching TRBD2. The sequencing sample was made of glioma tissue, nonneoplastic brain tissue, or PBMCs (not recorded which). The clonotype comes from a human donor with low-grade glioma or glioblastoma, undergoing nonglioma brain surgery, or in good health (not recorded which). This CDR3 reads CASSLTGLAKRSYNEQFF. For the CDR3, the DNA is TGTGCCAGCAGCTTGACGGGACTAGCGAAACGATCCTACAATGAGCAGTTCTTC.